This TCR beta chain emerged from a study of OX40 agonist ivuxolimab in advanced cancers. The overall study: Ivuxolimab, which is an agonistic anti-OX40 (CD134) antibody, was administered to the patients. Ivuxolimab doses were 0.01, 0.1, 0.3, 1.5, 3 or 10 mg/kg every 2 weeks. Patients achieving partial responses numbered three: one hepatocellular carcinoma case and two cutaneous melanoma cases.

In its sample, this clone was seen once. Its antigen is still unknown. Looked up from germline, CDR1 is SGHNT and CDR2 is YYREEE (reference sequence). The CDR3 runs to 15 residues. Trimming took 4 bases from V and 3 from J; bases not matched to a gene: 6. Whole-study findings and limits: The average count of expanded clones was higher among CD8+ T cells than among CD4+.

Generated by immunoSEQ multiplex PCR, the TCRdb table keeps only in-frame clones and is missing some. Of about 68,000 clones in the sample, approximately 90% were seen once. This receptor was taken from an adult with an advanced solid tumor such as melanoma, head and neck, liver or kidney cancer. This chain uses TRBV5-4 with TRBJ2-5; 10 bases align to TRBD2. The sequences come from CD4+ or CD8+ T cells sorted from blood, collected in a trial of the OX40 agonist ivuxolimab. The CDR3 here is CASSAGLAEKETQYF. CDR3 coding DNA: TGTGCCAGCAGCGCCGGACTAGCGGAAAAAGAGACCCAGTACTTC.